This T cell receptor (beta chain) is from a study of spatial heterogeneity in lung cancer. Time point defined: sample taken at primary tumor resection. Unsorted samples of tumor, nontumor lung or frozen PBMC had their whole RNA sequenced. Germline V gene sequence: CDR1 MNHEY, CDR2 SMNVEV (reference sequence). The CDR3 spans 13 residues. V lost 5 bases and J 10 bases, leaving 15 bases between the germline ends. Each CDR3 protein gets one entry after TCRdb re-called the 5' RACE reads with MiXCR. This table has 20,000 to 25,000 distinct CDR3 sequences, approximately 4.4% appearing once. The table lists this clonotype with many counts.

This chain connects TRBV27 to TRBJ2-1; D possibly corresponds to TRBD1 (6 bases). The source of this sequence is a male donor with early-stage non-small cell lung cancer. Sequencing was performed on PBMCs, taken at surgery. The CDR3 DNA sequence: TGTGCCAGCAGTCTGAGGGCCGGGACAGAGCAGTTCTTC. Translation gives CASSLRAGTEQFF.